This T cell receptor (beta chain) was obtained from a study of TIL therapy for anti-PD-1-resistant metastatic lung cancer. At the level of the study: Median patient age was 54, ranging about 35-80 years. By whole-exome sequencing, median non-synonymous tumor mutation burden was roughly 1.4 mutations per megabase. Study conclusions and caveats: The cohort had more treatment-naive, never-smoker and oncogene-addicted patients than typical.

Trimming shortened V by 0 bases and J by 4 bases, and 12 bases separated the two germline ends. CDR3 length: 14 residues. Germline V gene data show CDR1 as GTSNPN and CDR2 as SVGIG (reference sequence). As to this clone: Its antigen is not identified.

This was the immunoSEQ v3 assay. Repertoires were generated with immunoSEQ multiplex PCR, while TCRdb's copy carries only in-frame clones and drops some. The sample carries 40,000 to 55,000 clones, around 79% recorded once. Time point specified: pre-treatment sample, taken before nivolumab and TIL therapy. Adults with stage 4 NSCLC were enrolled in a phase I trial. The receptor comes from a woman aged 25-85 years with non-small cell lung cancer. Specimen: blood, collected at baseline. The chain is built from TRBV30 and TRBJ1-1; D is uncertain. CDR3 coding DNA: TGTGCCTGGAGTGTATGGGGAGGGCCCACTGAAGCTTTCTTT. This codes for CAWSVWGGPTEAFF.